This TCR beta chain was retrieved from a study of beta chain features in type 1 diabetes. Study at large: Comparable age, gender and cell yields were observed in patients relative to healthy donors. Study-level findings and limits: High TCR expression in some cells could lead to their over-representation in cDNA sequencing. Among patients with Type 1 diabetes, TCRB CDR3s were moderately but significantly shorter in every one of the four CD4+ subsets. Reduced insertions and increased deletions marked VDJ junctions in type 1 diabetes patients.

This clone was observed a few times. The antigen is not known. Each of the CD4+ naive, central memory, regulatory and stem cell-like memory populations was sorted via CD45RO/CCR7/CD25/CD127/CD95/CD27. With 10 bases removed from V and 10 bases from J, the gap between germline ends came to 28 bases. This CDR3 is built from 15 residues. Germline values: CDR1 MDHEN, CDR2 SYDVKM. As every portion of the isolated RNA was reverse transcribed, the sequencing read expressed TCRB transcripts. TCRdb's table, derived via immunoSEQ multiplex PCR, lists solely in-frame clones and lacks some. The data hold more than 250,000 clones, with approximately 24% observed a single time.

The chain joins TRBV28 to TRBJ1-1; perhaps TRBD1 as D (5 bases). Sequenced material: naive CD4+ T cells from blood. The clonotype comes from a woman younger than 45 with type 1 diabetes. The CDR3 bases are TGTGCCACCACGCGGGGGAACAGTGCGGTTCCGGCAGCTTTCTTT. Its translation: CATTRGNSAVPAAFF.